These 27 T cell receptor beta chains share one sample of origin, sequenced in a study of T cell repertoires in cytomegalovirus infection. MiXCR was run by TCRdb on the reads, yielding one entry per CDR3 protein. The table records approximately 630,000 distinct CDR3 sequences, roughly 26% of them present only once. What was sequenced was CD8+ T cells from PBMCs. These receptors were obtained from a human donor in good health (CMV status not recorded). Some clones in this sample may be carry-over from other donors' samples.

V gene TRBV14 combines with J gene TRBJ1-2; the D is unclear. CDR1 is SGHDN and CDR2 is FVKESK in the germline V gene. Trimming shortened V by 1 base and J by 10 bases, and 13 bases separated the two germline ends. The CDR3 length is 13 residues. CDR3 sequence reads: CASSQGGVSDYTF. CDR3 DNA: TGTGCCAGCAGCCAAGGCGGGGTGAGCGACTACACCTTC.

In its sample, this clonotype was seen a few times. The chain combines TRBV7-9 with TRBJ2-7, with TRBD1 matching 8 bases. With 7 bases clipped from V and 4 bases from J, the junction kept 3 bases outside the gene matches. Germline assignment: CDR1 SEHNR and CDR2 FQNEAQ (reference sequence). The CDR3 covers 12 residues. CDR3 loop: CASTQGAYEQYF. In nucleotides, the CDR3 is TGTGCCAGCACTCAGGGGGCGTACGAGCAGTACTTC.

Comment on this clonotype: Compared with germline, one end of the junction differs, possibly owing to a read error. The chain uses TRBV7-6 and TRBJ2-3; 8 bases are shared with TRBD2. The CDR3 sequence is 17 residues long. In germline, CDR1 is SGHVS, CDR2 FNYEAQ. The CDR3 DNA reads as TGTACCAGCAGCCTTTATTCCGGGACTAGGAACACAGATACGCAGTATTTT. This gives the protein CTSSLYSGTRNTDTQYF.

This chain connects TRBV7-9 to TRBJ1-5, with D uncertain. The germline CDR1 and CDR2 sequences are SEHNR and FQNEAQ (reference sequence). Trimming took off 1 base at V and 3 bases at J, with 13 bases between the two ends. The CDR3 length is 16 residues. In DNA form, the CDR3 reads TGTGCCAGCAGCTTAGATCCTGCCGACGACAATCAGCCCCAGCATTTT. Its protein is CASSLDPADDNQPQHF.

V is TRBV6-6 and J is TRBJ2-3; 10 positions agree with TRBD2. The V segment lost 4 bases and the J segment 6 bases; nucleotides outside the gene matches: 13. Looked up from germline, CDR1 is MNHNY and CDR2 is SVGAGI (reference sequence). The CDR3 runs 17 residues. DNA for the CDR3: TGTGCCAGCAGTTTCCACGGATTGAGCGGGGGGGCGGATACGCAGTATTTT. Translation: CASSFHGLSGGADTQYF.

To note about this clonotype: A read error may explain this, as a much larger clone is one base away. The chain has TRBV7-2 and TRBJ1-1; 7 bases fit TRBD1. CDR3 length: 17 residues. Germline-derived CDR1 and CDR2 are SGHTA and FQGNSA. CDR3 DNA sequence: TGTTCCAGCAGCTTCTTACCGACAGGGCGTAAGAACACTGAAGCTTTCTTT. It encodes CSSSFLPTGRKNTEAFF. Based on the CDR3 plus reference TRBV7-2 and TRBJ1-1, the full variable domain is GAGVSQSPSNKVTEKGKDVELRCDPISGHTALYWYRQSLGQGLEFLIYFQGNSAPDKSGLPSDRFSAERTGGSVSTLTIQRTQQEDSAVYLCSSSFLPTGRKNTEAFFGQGTRLTVV.

There are many counts of this clonotype. The chain combines TRBV4-1 with TRBJ1-5, with D perhaps matching TRBD1 (5 bases). V was clipped by 1 base and J by 2 bases, with 18 bases between them. The CDR3 is 18 residues long. Per germline, CDR1 MGHRA and CDR2 YSYEKL. CDR3 sequence reads: CASSQVPPWGDGNQPQHF. The DNA for the CDR3 is TGCGCCAGCAGCCAAGTCCCGCCGTGGGGGGATGGCAATCAGCCCCAGCATTTT.

The V call is TRBV2, the J call TRBJ1-2, with TRBD1 identical over 10 bases. The germline V gene encodes CDR1 SNHLY and CDR2 FYNNEI. J gave up 2 bases and V 6 bases, and 3 bases lay outside the gene matches. CDR3 length: 14 residues. In nucleotides, the CDR3 is TGTGCCAGCAGGGGGGACAGGGGAAACTATGGCTACACCTTC. It translates to CASRGDRGNYGYTF. The variable domain in full, completed from reference TRBV2 and TRBJ1-2, reads EPEVTQTPSHQVTQMGQEVILRCVPISNHLYFYWYRQILGQKVEFLVSFYNNEISEKSEIFDDQFSVERPDGSNFTLKIRSTKLEDSAMYFCASRGDRGNYGYTFGSGTRLTVV.

V is TRBV20-1 and J is TRBJ2-1; D possibly corresponds to TRBD1 (5 bases). There are 16 residues in the CDR3. The germline V and J ends were trimmed by 0 bases and 0 bases, with 12 bases remaining between them. Germline V gene lookup returns CDR1 DFQATT and CDR2 SNEGSKA (reference sequence). The CDR3 region has the DNA TGCAGTGCTAGAGACCTCAGGGCCTTCTCCTACAATGAGCAGTTCTTC. Translated: CSARDLRAFSYNEQFF.

This clonotype was observed a few times. The chain combines TRBV7-9 with TRBJ1-2; no definite D call. The CDR3 loop spans 11 amino acids. Trimming pared 8 bases from V and 2 bases from J, leaving 6 bases between. In germline, CDR1 is SEHNR, CDR2 FQNEAQ (reference sequence). The CDR3 region has the DNA TGTGCCAGCGCAGAGAACTATGGCTACACCTTC. Translated: CASAENYGYTF.

The V call is TRBV23-1, the J call TRBJ2-5, with D perhaps TRBD1 (5 bases). TRBV23-1 is filed as an ORF, its function uncertain. Trimming removed 1 base from V and 0 bases from J, with 12 bases in between. The CDR3 is 16 amino acids. Written as DNA, the CDR3 is TGCGCCAGCAGTCAATACGAGGCAGGGTACCAAGAGACCCAGTACTTC. Protein product: CASSQYEAGYQETQYF.

This chain connects TRBV29-1 to TRBJ2-7; no clear D gene. Germline V CDR1 and CDR2: SQVTM, ANQGSEA. The CDR3 has 10 residues. Trimming shortened V by 7 bases and J by 6 bases, and 10 bases separated the two germline ends. The CDR3 region has the DNA TGCAGCGCTTTAGAAGGCGAGCAGTACTTC. Its translation: CSALEGEQYF.

This clonotype has more than one count but fewer than ten. The V call is TRBV5-6, the J call TRBJ2-5; weak D call: TRBD1 (5 bases). Germline CDR1 SGHDT, CDR2 YYEEEE. V lost 2 bases and J 3 bases, leaving 14 bases between the germline ends. The CDR3 loop spans 15 amino acids. This CDR3 reads CASSFGRVKKETQYF. The CDR3, as DNA: TGTGCCAGCAGCTTCGGCAGGGTGAAAAAAGAGACCCAGTACTTC.

The chain couples TRBV7-9 to TRBJ1-2, with a possible D match to TRBD1 (6 bases). CDR3 size: 15 residues. Germline V gene data show CDR1 as SEHNR and CDR2 as FQNEAQ (reference sequence). V shed 6 bases and J shed 4 bases, with 18 bases lying between them. Here the CDR3 reads CASSHQLDSSYGYTF. DNA for the CDR3: TGTGCCAGCAGTCATCAATTGGACAGCTCCTATGGCTACACCTTC.

V and J are TRBV5-3 and TRBJ2-7; TRBD1 matches 9 bases. TRBV5-3 is placed among ORFs of uncertain function. The CDR3 length is 15 residues. The J segment lost 1 base and the V segment lost 8 bases, leaving 10 bases of the junction unmatched. CDR3 sequence reads: CASSPGTGWSYEQYF. Written as DNA, the CDR3 is TGTGCCAGCAGCCCGGGGACAGGGTGGTCCTACGAGCAGTACTTC.

This clonotype was seen ten or more times. This chain links TRBV19 with TRBJ2-7; D is tentatively TRBD1 or TRBD2 (5 bases each). Germline V gene lookup returns CDR1 LNHDA and CDR2 SQIVND (reference sequence). V was clipped by 9 bases and J by 0 bases, with 12 bases between them. The CDR3 totals 13 residues. The CDR3 region is CASSSGSSYEQYF. The CDR3 nucleotides are TGTGCCAGCAGCTCAGGGAGCTCCTACGAGCAGTACTTC.

This clonotype was picked up a small number of times. The chain carries TRBV15 and TRBJ2-5, with 8 nucleotides matching TRBD2. Germline assignment: CDR1 LNHNV and CDR2 YYDKDF (reference sequence). Germline trimming cut 4 bases from V and 1 base from J; bases unmatched to any gene: 5. The CDR3 has 15 amino acids. CDR3 region: CATSMSSGRQETQYF. The CDR3 region has the DNA TGTGCCACCAGCATGTCTAGCGGGCGCCAAGAGACCCAGTACTTC.

This clonotype was seen at least ten times. The V and J genes are TRBV7-2 and TRBJ1-1, with no clear D. The CDR3 spans 11 residues. Trimming left V 4 bases short and J 8 bases short, with 8 bases between. Germline V gene data show CDR1 as SGHTA and CDR2 as FQGNSA. CDR3 DNA sequence: TGTGCCAGCAGCTCTAGTGACGAAGCTTTCTTT. This gives the protein CASSSSDEAFF.

The rearrangement uses TRBV20-1 and TRBJ1-6; no definite D call. This CDR3 comprises 14 residues. Germline V lookup: CDR1 DFQATT, CDR2 SNEGSKA (reference sequence). V was cut by 1 base and J by 10 bases, with 14 bases left in between. CDR3 region: CSARVGVGESPLHF. The CDR3, as DNA: TGCAGTGCTAGAGTTGGGGTTGGGGAGTCACCCCTCCACTTT.

Details on this clonotype: A read error may be the cause here, since a much bigger clone is one base away. The chain employs TRBV6-5 and TRBJ2-1; D may match TRBD1 or TRBD2 (5 bases each). The CDR3 consists of 16 residues. The V gene's germline CDR1 is MNHEY and CDR2 SVGAGI. CDR3 amino acids: CVSSYRIPGLENEQFF. CDR3 in DNA: TGTGTCAGCAGTTATAGAATTCCGGGGCTCGAGAATGAGCAGTTCTTC.

The genes are TRBV6-2 or TRBV6-3 and TRBJ2-7; D possibly corresponds to TRBD2 (6 bases). Germline loops: CDR1 MNHEY, CDR2 SVGEGT. The ends were cut back, 0 bases at V and 0 bases at J, with 21 bases in the middle. CDR3 length: 19 residues. CDR3 in DNA: TGTGCCAGCAGTTACTCGAGGGGATGGGCGGTAGCGGACTCCTACGAGCAGTACTTC. Protein product: CASSYSRGWAVADSYEQYF.

The gene calls are TRBV28 and TRBJ2-1; TRBD1 is a possible D gene (5 bases). The CDR3 covers 14 residues. The germline gives CDR1 MDHEN, CDR2 SYDVKM. V lost 5 bases and J lost 1, with 9 bases in between. The CDR3 protein is CASSATDSYNEQFF. DNA for the CDR3: TGTGCCAGCAGTGCGACAGATTCCTACAATGAGCAGTTCTTC.

The genes are TRBV2 and TRBJ2-7, with no clear D. V was shortened by 0 bases and J by 0 bases, with 6 bases between the two germline ends. Germline CDR1 reads SNHLY; CDR2 reads FYNNEI. The CDR3 length is 14 residues. The DNA for the CDR3 is TGTGCCAGCAGTGAAGCTTACAGCTCCTACGAGCAGTACTTC. It specifies CASSEAYSSYEQYF.

The chain employs TRBV14 and TRBJ2-7; D gene ambiguous. V was clipped by 3 bases and J by 3 bases, with 9 bases between them. This CDR3 contains 13 residues. The germline V gene has CDR1 SGHDN and CDR2 FVKESK. CDR3 nucleotides: TGTGCCAGCAGCCAGTATCGTTACTACGAGCAGTACGTC. Its translation is CASSQYRYYEQYV.

This clonotype was detected only a few times. The CDR3 loop reads CASTRLNLTFRVPYTEAFF. CDR3 nucleotides: TGTGCCAGCACTCGCCTAAACCTGACATTTAGGGTACCGTACACTGAAGCTTTCTTT. The chain carries TRBV6-2 or TRBV6-3 and TRBJ1-1; no definite D call. This CDR3 is 19 amino acids long. V lost 7 bases and J lost 3, with 30 bases in between. The germline CDR1 and CDR2 sequences are MNHEY and SVGEGT.

The genes are TRBV28 and TRBJ2-7; D is possibly TRBD2 (7 bases). Germline CDR1 is MDHEN and CDR2 is SYDVKM. The V gene lost 5 bases and the J gene lost 3 bases, with 14 bases spanning the gap. This CDR3 region has 14 residues. CDR3 region: CASSPSGGGYEQYV. The CDR3 DNA follows: TGTGCCAGCAGTCCATCGGGGGGCGGCTACGAGCAGTACGTC.

This clonotype appeared a few times. The rearrangement uses TRBV6-2 or TRBV6-3 and TRBJ2-4, with 10 bases identical to TRBD2. Per the germline V gene, CDR1 is MNHEY and CDR2 is SVGEGT. The CDR3 contains 15 residues. V gave up 0 bases and J gave up 7 bases; unmatched junction bases: 3. Here the CDR3 reads CASSYSQRGGNIQYF. The CDR3 DNA sequence: TGTGCCAGCAGTTACTCTCAGCGGGGGGGGAACATTCAGTACTTC.